This T cell receptor (beta chain) was sequenced in a study of blood T cell repertoires in COVID-19. Study-wide context: The United States, Italy and Spain provided the acute and convalescent COVID-19 samples. Sample material is recorded as cDNA or gDNA derived from T cells, B-cell-depleted T cells, or PBMCs.

The CDR3 covers 15 residues. Germline CDR1 reads SGDLS; CDR2 reads YYNGEE. V lost 2 bases to trimming and J lost 2 bases, with 13 bases between them. Under the authors' procedure: Quantification of nucleated cells was approximated via reference gene primer amplification. Measured with immunoSEQ multiplex PCR; TCRdb has only the in-frame clones, and not every one. That table gives V, J and clone size, and the DNA gave D and trimming. The data show more than 85,000 clones, approximately 82% seen once. The specimen was peripheral blood. The rearrangement uses TRBV9 and TRBJ2-5; no reliable D call. The receptor was isolated from a woman older than 75 with acute or convalescent COVID-19. CDR3 DNA: TGTGCCAGCAGCGTTAACAGTTTTGGGCAAGAGACCCAGTACTTC. The encoded protein is CASSVNSFGQETQYF.